One and the same sample provided the 10 T cell receptor beta chains below, sequenced in a study of Graves' ophthalmopathy and Graves' hyperthyroidism. Amplification targeted the TCR beta CDR3 regions, with RNA transcripts as the source material. HTBI primers were used in a first-round RT-PCR, which preceded a second-round multiplex PCR. TCRdb processed the multiplex PCR reads anew with MiXCR; each CDR3 protein has one entry. The table includes almost 750,000 distinct CDR3 sequences, approximately 40% detected once. Sequenced sample: peripheral blood. These receptors were obtained from an adult man with Graves' ophthalmopathy.

This clonotype showed up many times. The chain is built from TRBV7-9 and TRBJ1-1; 8 bases match TRBD1. The CDR3 is 15 residues long. Germline V CDR1 and CDR2: SEHNR, FQNEAQ (reference sequence). V trimming: 4 bases; J trimming: 1 base; junction bases outside the gene matches: 5. The CDR3 coding sequence is TGTGCCAGCAGCTCAGTCCAGGGGGCGAACACTGAAGCTTTCTTT. Amino acids: CASSSVQGANTEAFF.

The chain employs TRBV19 and TRBJ1-1; 7 bases match TRBD1. Germline CDR1 is LNHDA and CDR2 is SQIVND (reference sequence). V shed 3 bases and J 2 bases; nucleotides not matched to a gene: 9. The CDR3 runs to 16 residues. The CDR3 coding sequence is TGTGCCAGTAGTATTTTAGGGGGCTCAGGAAACACTGAAGCTTTCTTT. It encodes CASSILGGSGNTEAFF.

The V and J genes are TRBV7-2 and TRBJ2-6, with 8 nucleotides matching TRBD2. The J segment lost 2 bases and the V segment lost 5 bases, leaving 11 bases of the junction unmatched. Germline lookup yields CDR1 SGHTA and CDR2 FQGNSA. The CDR3 contains 18 residues. CDR3 region: CASSPILSGSTGANVLTF. In DNA form, the CDR3 reads TGTGCCAGCAGCCCTATATTAAGCGGGAGTACTGGGGCCAACGTCCTGACTTTC.

The sample holds many counts of this clonotype. The V and J genes are TRBV19 and TRBJ2-6; TRBD1 agrees at 8 bases. V lost 4 bases, J lost 2 bases, and 10 bases stayed unmatched. The CDR3 length is 18 residues. Germline assignment: CDR1 LNHDA and CDR2 SQIVND (reference sequence). This chain's CDR3 is CASSTWTGSKAGANVLTF. Written as DNA, the CDR3 is TGTGCCAGTAGTACCTGGACAGGGAGTAAGGCTGGGGCCAACGTCCTGACTTTC.

This clonotype was counted between two and nine times. Its ends do not fully match the called genes, so a read error is possible. The chain couples TRBV7-9 to TRBJ1-2; possibly TRBD1 for D (5 bases). Per the germline V gene, CDR1 is SEHNR and CDR2 is FQNEAQ (reference sequence). The CDR3 is 15 amino acids. CDR3: CASSQEGNTGGGYTF. The DNA of the CDR3 is TGCGCCAGCAGCCAAGAAGGGAACACGGGGGGAGGCTACACCTTC.

The V call is TRBV7-9, the J call TRBJ2-2, with 7 bases matching TRBD1. Trimming at V came to 11 bases and at J to 2 bases, leaving 8 bases not matched to a gene. The germline gives CDR1 SEHNR, CDR2 FQNEAQ (reference sequence). The CDR3 length is 14 residues. The DNA for the CDR3 is TGTGCCTGGATGGGGGACAGCAACACCGGGGAGCTGTTTTTT. Translating gives CAWMGDSNTGELFF.

The rearrangement uses TRBV20-1 and TRBJ2-5; 10 bases line up with TRBD2. In germline, CDR1 is DFQATT, CDR2 SNEGSKA (reference sequence). V shed 1 base and J 0 bases; nucleotides not matched to a gene: 2. The CDR3 runs to 15 residues. CDR3 sequence (DNA): TGCAGTGCTAGAGGAACTAGCGGGGACCAAGAGACCCAGTACTTC. Its protein product is CSARGTSGDQETQYF.

This clonotype was seen repeatedly, ten times or more. CDR3 protein: CSARQGRGETQYF. The CDR3 nucleotides read TGCAGCGCCCGACAGGGGAGAGGAGAGACCCAGTACTTC. V and J are TRBV29-1 and TRBJ2-5, with 8 positions matching TRBD1. Trimming removed 7 bases from V and 4 bases from J; junction bases left unmatched: 8. The CDR3 is made up of 13 amino acids. Germline V gene lookup returns CDR1 SQVTM and CDR2 ANQGSEA.

This clonotype was recorded once. Given a much more abundant clone one base away, this may be a read error. The rearrangement uses TRBV12-3 or TRBV12-4 and TRBJ1-3, with D maybe TRBD1 (5 bases). This CDR3 is 17 amino acids long. V lost 5 bases, J lost 0 bases, and 17 bases lay in between. CDR3 loop: CASSVSTATASGNTIYF. The CDR3 coding sequence is TGTGCCAGCAGTGTATCGACAGCCACCGCCTCTGGAAACACCATATATTTT.

This chain joins TRBV29-1 and TRBJ1-2, with D maybe TRBD1 (6 bases). The CDR3 contains 12 residues. The V gene's germline CDR1 is SQVTM and CDR2 ANQGSEA. The chain's CDR3 is CSLTTGMNGYTF. CDR3 nucleotide sequence: TGCAGTCTAACGACAGGAATGAATGGCTACACCTTC. The full variable domain, completed using reference TRBV29-1 and TRBJ1-2, is SAVISQKPSRDICQRGTSLTIQCQVDSQVTMMFWYRQQPGQSLTLIATANQGSEATYESGFVIDKFPISRPNLTFSTLTVSNMSPEDSSIYLCSLTTGMNGYTFGSGTRLTVV.